This T cell receptor beta chain was observed in a study of cytomegalovirus exposure and HLA in healthy donors. Trimming shortened V by 6 bases and J by 2 bases, and 13 bases separated the two germline ends. The CDR3 totals 14 residues. CDR1 is LNHDA and CDR2 is SQIVND in the germline V gene (reference sequence). Primers included in the PCR were 60 Vbeta and 13 Jbeta primers. Here immunoSEQ multiplex PCR was the method, and the copy in TCRdb shows in-frame clones only, minus some. The sample contains about 200,000 clones, 70% to 85% of which appear only once. This clone was counted a single time. The antigen is unknown. Regarding the study as a whole: Presence/absence analyses supposed approximately even sequencing depth among donors. A prior analysis recorded that most TCR beta V segments were productive about 90% or about 30% of the time.

The specimen sequenced was PBMCs. The genes are TRBV19 and TRBJ1-2; D unresolved. This clonotype originated in a woman aged 25 to 39 in good health and CMV-seropositive. CDR3 sequence (DNA): TGTGCCAGTAGCCCCACAGTGATGAACTATGGCTACACCTTC. This translates into CASSPTVMNYGYTF.